Presented here are 23 T cell receptor beta chains from one specimen sequenced in a study of regulatory T cells in long-lasting Graves disease. The authors built TCR beta libraries using iRepertoire HTBI primers and Arm-PCR of CDR3 regions. TCRdb itself ran the multiplex PCR reads through MiXCR, one entry per CDR3 protein. The data hold 550,000 to 600,000 distinct CDR3 sequences, with 15% to 20% observed a single time. Time point here: newly diagnosed GD, antithyroid drugs for less than 3 months. Preparation of the TCR library used RNA extracted from PBMCs. In addition, the sample was reused for a study of T cells in Graves' hyperthyroidism and ophthalmopathy.

Sequencing used peripheral blood mononuclear cells (PBMCs), obtained at new diagnosis, from a patient treated with antithyroid drugs. The receptors shown here come from a man aged 18 to 35 with Graves disease.

This clonotype was counted at least ten times. The CDR3 DNA reads TGTGCCAGCAGGGGAGACAGGATTCGTAATTCACCCCTCCACTTT. Translated: CASRGDRIRNSPLHF. V and J are TRBV2 and TRBJ1-6; D possibly corresponds to TRBD1 (6 bases). With 6 bases removed from V and 6 bases from J, the gap between germline ends came to 15 bases. CDR3 length: 15 residues. Germline loops: CDR1 SNHLY, CDR2 FYNNEI.

The chain is built from TRBV9 and TRBJ1-1; 11 bases are shared with TRBD1. V shed 4 bases and J 5 bases; nucleotides not matched to a gene: 13. The germline V gene encodes CDR1 SGDLS and CDR2 YYNGEE. The CDR3 covers 17 residues. The CDR3 spells CASSSSSLGQGVTEAFF. The CDR3 DNA is TGTGCCAGCAGCTCTTCCTCTCTGGGACAGGGGGTAACTGAAGCTTTCTTT.

A few counts support this clonotype. CDR3 sequence (DNA): TGTGCCAGCAGCTCAACAGGGCTAGGCTTGGATTCACCCCTCCACTTT. It is translated as CASSSTGLGLDSPLHF. V gene TRBV27 combines with J gene TRBJ1-6; D might be TRBD1 (6 bases). V gave up 6 bases and J gave up 8 bases, with 20 bases separating them. Germline V gene sequence: CDR1 MNHEY, CDR2 SMNVEV (reference sequence). This CDR3 has 16 residues.

The chain carries TRBV4-1 and TRBJ2-7; D may be TRBD2 (6 bases). The CDR3 consists of 14 residues. CDR1 and CDR2 (germline): MGHRA, YSYEKL. Trimming left V 4 bases short and J 3 bases short, with 13 bases between. This CDR3 reads CASSPGLTRYEQYF. The CDR3 nucleotides read TGCGCCAGCAGCCCGGGACTTACCCGCTACGAGCAGTACTTC.

Ten or more counts support this clonotype. The chain recombines TRBV20-1 with TRBJ2-7; 9 positions agree with TRBD1. J lost 2 bases, V lost 2 bases, and 13 bases had no gene match. Looked up from germline, CDR1 is DFQATT and CDR2 is SNEGSKA (reference sequence). This CDR3 comprises 17 residues. In nucleotides, the CDR3 is TGCAGTGCTAGAAGTGACAGGGGGACCGGGGAGGCCTACGAGCAGTACTTC. This gives the protein CSARSDRGTGEAYEQYF.

This clonotype occurred many times. The chain joins TRBV29-1 to TRBJ2-7; 8 bases align to TRBD1. This CDR3 contains 14 residues. Germline CDR1 reads SQVTM; CDR2 reads ANQGSEA. Trimming cost V 4 bases and J 2 bases; bases outside gene matches: 7. The CDR3 DNA reads TGCAGCGTTGTCCCTGGACAGGGTCCCTACGAGCAGTACTTC. It yields the protein CSVVPGQGPYEQYF.

This clonotype showed up many times. The chain carries TRBV12-3 or TRBV12-4 and TRBJ1-5; 12 positions match TRBD1. Trimming at V came to 5 bases and at J to 9 bases, leaving 5 bases not matched to a gene. This CDR3 has 14 residues. CDR3 sequence: CASSLRDRGRPQHF. For the CDR3, the DNA is TGTGCCAGCAGTCTCCGGGACAGGGGGCGGCCCCAGCATTTT.

This clonotype was observed many times. This chain uses TRBV12-3 or TRBV12-4 with TRBJ2-5; TRBD1 is a possible D gene (7 bases). CDR3 length equals 12 residues. V was shortened by 5 bases and J by 5 bases, with 9 bases between the two germline ends. CDR3 nucleotides: TGTGCCAGCAGTCAGGGGGGTGAGACCCAGTACTTC. This gives the protein CASSQGGETQYF.

The chain employs TRBV3-1 and TRBJ1-2; D is unresolved. V lost 0 bases and J 0 bases, leaving 11 bases between the germline ends. CDR3 size: 16 residues. The germline gives CDR1 LGHDT, CDR2 YNNKEL (reference sequence). CDR3 bases: TGTGCCAGCAGCCAAGATCTCAGGACGACTAACTATGGCTACACCTTC. It specifies CASSQDLRTTNYGYTF.

This clonotype was observed many times. The genes are TRBV6-1 and TRBJ1-1; perhaps TRBD1 as D (6 bases). Trimming stripped 2 bases from V and 4 bases from J, with 11 bases between. CDR3 size: 14 residues. The germline V gene encodes CDR1 MNHNS and CDR2 SASEGT. Written as DNA, the CDR3 is TGTGCCAGCAGTGAACAGGGGTTGCGCACTGAAGCTTTCTTT. Translating gives CASSEQGLRTEAFF.

This clonotype was found many times. This chain uses TRBV9 with TRBJ2-7; no firm D call. Germline V lookup: CDR1 SGDLS, CDR2 YYNGEE. The CDR3 covers 15 residues. Trimming stripped 4 bases from V and 1 base from J, with 15 bases between. CDR3 region: CASSPAVTPSYEQYF. The CDR3, as DNA: TGTGCCAGCAGCCCCGCGGTTACCCCTTCCTACGAGCAGTACTTC. The full variable domain, with the rest looked up from reference TRBV9 and TRBJ2-7, is DSGVTQTPKHLITATGQRVTLRCSPRSGDLSVYWYQQSLDQGLQFLIQYYNGEERAKGNILERFSAQQFPDLHSELNLSSLELGDSALYFCASSPAVTPSYEQYFGPGTRLTVT.

The sample holds a few counts of this clonotype. The J gene is TRBJ2-7, the V gene TRBV5-1; TRBD1 or TRBD2 may be the D gene (5 bases each). Deletions cut 0 bases from V and 6 bases from J, with 13 bases between. From germline, CDR1 is SGHRS and CDR2 YFSETQ. CDR3 length equals 14 residues. The CDR3 sequence: CASSLEGTGTEQYF. CDR3 bases: TGCGCCAGCAGCTTGGAGGGCACGGGGACCGAGCAGTACTTC. Variable domain in full (rest from reference TRBV5-1 and TRBJ2-7): KAGVTQTPRYLIKTRGQQVTLSCSPISGHRSVSWYQQTPGQGLQFLFEYFSETQRNKGNFPGRFSGRQFSNSRSEMNVSTLELGDSALYLCASSLEGTGTEQYFGPGTRLTVT.

This sequence joins TRBV19 and TRBJ2-1; D gene uncertain. CDR3 length: 13 residues. The germline V and J ends were trimmed by 5 bases and 15 bases, with 20 bases remaining between them. Germline V gene lookup returns CDR1 LNHDA and CDR2 SQIVND (reference sequence). For the CDR3, the DNA is TGTGCCAGTAGTCCTAGAATTGACCGTGCTGGGTTCTTC. Translating gives CASSPRIDRAGFF.

Ten or more counts support this clonotype. The chain couples TRBV12-3 or TRBV12-4 to TRBJ1-2; D may be TRBD1 (5 bases). V was clipped by 4 bases and J by 6 bases, with 12 bases between them. The CDR3 spans 13 residues. This CDR3 reads CASSWSRVDGYTF. The CDR3 DNA follows: TGTGCCAGCAGTTGGAGCAGGGTAGATGGCTACACCTTC.

This clonotype has at least ten counts. J is TRBJ2-7 and V is TRBV30; 8 positions match TRBD1. The CDR3 totals 15 residues. The germline V gene has CDR1 GTSNPN and CDR2 SVGIG (reference sequence). V lost 2 bases, J lost 4 bases, and 10 bases stayed unmatched. DNA of the CDR3: TGTGCCTGGAGTAACTGGCCGACAGGGGTTTACGAGCAGTACTTC. Its protein is CAWSNWPTGVYEQYF.

This clonotype was detected ten times or more. The CDR3 bases are TGTGCCAGCAGTGAGGCCCAAGCGGTAGTGAAGCCCCAGCATTTT. Amino acid sequence: CASSEAQAVVKPQHF. The chain combines TRBV6-1 with TRBJ1-5; no reliable D call. Trimming took off 3 bases at V and 8 bases at J, with 17 bases between the two ends. Germline V gene sequence: CDR1 MNHNS, CDR2 SASEGT. The CDR3 runs to 15 residues.

The rearrangement uses TRBV6-5 and TRBJ1-2; 9 positions agree with TRBD1. The germline CDR1 and CDR2 sequences are MNHEY and SVGAGI. The CDR3 is 16 residues long. The junction had 6 bases not matched to a gene; V was cut back by 0 bases and J by 4 bases. In DNA, the CDR3 is TGTGCCAGCAGTTACTCTTCGGGACAGGGTCCCTATGGCTACACCTTC. Its translation is CASSYSSGQGPYGYTF.

Note on this clonotype: This may be a read error: a much more frequent sequence differs by one nucleotide. V and J are TRBV28 and TRBJ2-1, with 9 bases matching TRBD2. The CDR3 spans 14 residues. Unmatched junction bases numbered 10, after V lost 3 bases and J lost 13 bases. The V gene's germline CDR1 is MDHEN and CDR2 SYDVKM. The CDR3 nucleotides are TGTGCCAGCAGTTTGCCCGGACTAGCGCAGACCCAGTTCTTC. Protein product: CASSLPGLAQTQFF.

The V gene is TRBV29-1, the J gene TRBJ2-7, with 8 bases lining up with TRBD2. J gave up 7 bases and V 7 bases, and 9 bases lay outside the gene matches. Per the germline V gene, CDR1 is SQVTM and CDR2 is ANQGSEA. This CDR3 has 12 residues. The CDR3 DNA sequence: TGCAGCGGAACGACTAGCGCCCGAGAGCAGTACTTC. Amino acid sequence: CSGTTSAREQYF.

This clonotype was counted a few times. V is TRBV7-9 and J is TRBJ1-6, with TRBD1 matching over 7 bases. Losses at the gene ends were 3 bases for V and 9 bases for J; bases not matched to a gene: 5. CDR3 length equals 14 residues. In germline, CDR1 is SEHNR, CDR2 FQNEAQ (reference sequence). CDR3 DNA sequence: TGTGCCAGCAGCTTGGGGACAGTTAGTTCACCCCTCCACTTT. Translated, it gives CASSLGTVSSPLHF.

This clonotype was observed at least ten times. The CDR3 reads CASSFDGSYEQYF. The CDR3 DNA sequence: TGTGCCAGCAGTTTCGACGGGTCCTACGAGCAGTACTTC. The chain is built from TRBV7-9 and TRBJ2-7; D is unclear. The CDR3 has 13 residues. Germline-derived CDR1 and CDR2 are SEHNR and FQNEAQ (reference sequence). V was cut by 6 bases and J by 1 base, with 10 bases left in between.

V gene TRBV7-9 combines with J gene TRBJ2-7; tentative D call: TRBD2 (6 bases). The CDR3 length is 14 residues. The germline V gene encodes CDR1 SEHNR and CDR2 FQNEAQ (reference sequence). Trimming pared 5 bases from V and 2 bases from J, leaving 13 bases between. CDR3 in DNA: TGTGCCAGCAGCGTAGGGGACTCGACCTACGAGCAGTACTTC. This gives the protein CASSVGDSTYEQYF.

This clonotype was seen ten or more times. The V gene is TRBV7-9, the J gene TRBJ2-7; the match to TRBD2 covers 8 bases. J lost 13 bases, V lost 3 bases, and 11 bases had no gene match. The CDR3 contains 13 residues. CDR1 is SEHNR, CDR2 FQNEAQ, per germline (reference sequence). The CDR3 region is CASSLAPAREAYF. CDR3 in DNA: TGTGCCAGCAGCTTGGCTCCCGCGCGGGAGGCATACTTC.